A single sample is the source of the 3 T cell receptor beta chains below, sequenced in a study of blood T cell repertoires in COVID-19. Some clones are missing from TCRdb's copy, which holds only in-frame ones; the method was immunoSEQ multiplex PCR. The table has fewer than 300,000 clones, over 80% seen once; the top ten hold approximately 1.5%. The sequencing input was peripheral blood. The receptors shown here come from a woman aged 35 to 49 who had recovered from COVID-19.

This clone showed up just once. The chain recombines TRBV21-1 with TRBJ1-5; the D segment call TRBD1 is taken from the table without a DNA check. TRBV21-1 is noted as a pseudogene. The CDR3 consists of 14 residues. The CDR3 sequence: CASSKEQPNQPQHF. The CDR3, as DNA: TGTGCCAGCAGCAAAGAACAGCCCAATCAGCCCCAGCATTTT.

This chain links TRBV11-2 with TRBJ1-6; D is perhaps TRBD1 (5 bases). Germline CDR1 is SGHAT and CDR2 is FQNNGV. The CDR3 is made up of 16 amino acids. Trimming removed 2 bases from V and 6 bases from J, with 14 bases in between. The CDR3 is CASSLFTGWGNSPLHF. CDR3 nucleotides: TGTGCCAGCAGCTTATTTACAGGTTGGGGTAATTCACCCCTCCACTTT.

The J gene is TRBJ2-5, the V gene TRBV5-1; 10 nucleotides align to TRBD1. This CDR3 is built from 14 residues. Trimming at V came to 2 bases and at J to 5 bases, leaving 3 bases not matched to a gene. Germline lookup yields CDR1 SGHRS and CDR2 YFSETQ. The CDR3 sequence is CASSFMGQGETQYF. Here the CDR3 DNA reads TGCGCCAGCAGCTTTATGGGACAGGGGGAGACCCAGTACTTC.